This TCR beta chain was found in a study of T-cell memory formation after mild COVID-19. In this sample, this clonotype is medium-sized (0.01 to 0.1%). Its antigen is not known. It was 5'RACE with constant-segment primers that produced the TCR alpha and TCR beta cDNA libraries, which carried sample barcodes and UMIs. Via MiXCR, TCRdb re-called the 5' RACE reads, giving one row per CDR3 protein. The sample consists of over 25,000 distinct CDR3 sequences, roughly 21% of them appearing once. The V end was cut by 4 bases, the J end by 5 bases, with 12 bases between. The CDR3 loop spans 13 amino acids. The germline gives CDR1 SGHRS, CDR2 YFSETQ. Study observations and caveats: Clones from the second wave (peaking day 37) had unconfirmed SARS-CoV-2 specificity. CD4+ contracting clones were found mainly in CM and EM, and CD8+ ones in EMRA. Day 15 to 85 contractors were CD4/CD8 balanced; later expanders leaned CD4+.

The receptor comes from an adult who had mild COVID-19 (a few samples of this study predate the infection). Cell type and time point are not known. The chain joins TRBV5-1 to TRBJ2-5; TRBD2 is a possible D gene (6 bases). The sequenced material came from PBMCs or a T cell subset sorted from them (not recorded which). The CDR3 DNA follows: TGCGCCAGCAGCCTGGGAGGACGGGAGACCCAGTACTTC. Translation: CASSLGGRETQYF.